Sequencing of this T cell receptor (beta chain) was carried out in a study of T-cell reconstitution after alpha-beta-depleted transplantation in children. Unique molecular identifiers were used in preparing the TCRbeta library. TCRdb ran MiXCR on the PCR reads and lists one entry per CDR3 protein. The data hold over 15,000 distinct CDR3 sequences, with under 15% observed a single time. This CDR3 spans 13 amino acids. CDR1 and CDR2 from the germline V gene are SSHAT and FNYEAQ (reference sequence). V gave up 0 bases and J gave up 8 bases, with 7 bases separating them. Study findings and constraints: About two months after transplant, alpha-beta T cells reportedly came from several hundred expanded graft clones.

This clonotype was recorded many times. The antigen remains unidentified. The rearrangement links TRBV7-7 to TRBJ2-2; a possible D gene is TRBD2 (5 bases). The sequence came from a female patient aged 2-9 years who had a stem cell transplant for congenital amegakaryocytic thrombocytopenia, so the T cells may come from the graft donor. This sample comprised PBMCs, mostly from graft donor cells, obtained 60 days after TCRalphabeta/CD19-depleted stem cell transplant. The CDR3 is CASSLASGGELFF. CDR3 nucleotides: TGTGCCAGCAGCTTAGCCTCGGGGGGGGAGCTGTTTTTT.